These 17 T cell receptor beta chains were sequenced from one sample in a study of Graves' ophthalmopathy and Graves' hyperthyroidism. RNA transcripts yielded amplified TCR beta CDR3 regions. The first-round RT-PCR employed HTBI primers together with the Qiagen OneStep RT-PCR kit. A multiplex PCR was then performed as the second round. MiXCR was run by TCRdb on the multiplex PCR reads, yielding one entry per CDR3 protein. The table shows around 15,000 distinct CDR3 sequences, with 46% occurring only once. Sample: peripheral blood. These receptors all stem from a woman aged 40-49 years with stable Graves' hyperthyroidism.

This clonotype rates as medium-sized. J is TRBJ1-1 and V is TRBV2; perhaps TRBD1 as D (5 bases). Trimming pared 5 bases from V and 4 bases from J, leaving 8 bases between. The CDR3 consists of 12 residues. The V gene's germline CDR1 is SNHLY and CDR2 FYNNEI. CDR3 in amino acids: CASSTGRTEAFF. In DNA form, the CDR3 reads TGTGCCAGCAGTACGGGGCGCACTGAAGCTTTCTTT.

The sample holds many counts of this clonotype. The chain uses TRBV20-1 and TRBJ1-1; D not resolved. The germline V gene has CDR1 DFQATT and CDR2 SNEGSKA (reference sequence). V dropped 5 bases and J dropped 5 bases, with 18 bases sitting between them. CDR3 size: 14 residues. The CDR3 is CSAPPGLEGTEAFF. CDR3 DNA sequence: TGCAGTGCTCCCCCGGGTCTCGAGGGAACTGAAGCTTTCTTT.

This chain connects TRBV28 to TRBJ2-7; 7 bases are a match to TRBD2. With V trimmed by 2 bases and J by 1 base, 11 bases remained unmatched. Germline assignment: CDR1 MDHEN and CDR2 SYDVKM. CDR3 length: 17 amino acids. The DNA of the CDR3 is TGTGCCAGCAGTTTAGGGCGGGGGAGCGGTTCGTCCTACGAGCAGTACTTC. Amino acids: CASSLGRGSGSSYEQYF.

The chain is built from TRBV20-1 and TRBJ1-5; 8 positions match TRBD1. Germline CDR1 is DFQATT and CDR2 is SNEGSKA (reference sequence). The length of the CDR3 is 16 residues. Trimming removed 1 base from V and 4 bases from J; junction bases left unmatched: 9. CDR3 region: CSARGDSGTGNQPQHF. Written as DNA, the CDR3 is TGCAGTGCTAGAGGGGACTCCGGGACAGGAAATCAGCCCCAGCATTTT.

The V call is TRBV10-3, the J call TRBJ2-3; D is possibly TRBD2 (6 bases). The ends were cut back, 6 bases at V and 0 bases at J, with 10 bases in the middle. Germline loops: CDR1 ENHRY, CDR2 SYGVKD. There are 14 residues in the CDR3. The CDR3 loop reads CAISAGPSTDTQYF. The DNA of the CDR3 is TGTGCCATCAGCGCGGGACCTAGCACAGATACGCAGTATTTT.

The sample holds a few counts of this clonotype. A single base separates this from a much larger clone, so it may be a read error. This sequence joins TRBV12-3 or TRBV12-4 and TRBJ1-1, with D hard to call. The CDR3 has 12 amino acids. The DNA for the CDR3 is TGTGCCAGCAGCCGAGGGATAACTGAAGCTTGCTTT. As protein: CASSRGITEACF.

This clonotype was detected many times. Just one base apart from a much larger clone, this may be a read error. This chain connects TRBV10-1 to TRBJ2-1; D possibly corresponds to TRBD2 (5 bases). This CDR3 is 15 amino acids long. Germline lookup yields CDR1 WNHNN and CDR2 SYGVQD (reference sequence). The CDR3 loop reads CASSESAAVYSEQFF. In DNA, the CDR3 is TGCGCCAGCAGTGAGTCTGCAGCGGTTTACAGTGAGCAGTTCTTC.

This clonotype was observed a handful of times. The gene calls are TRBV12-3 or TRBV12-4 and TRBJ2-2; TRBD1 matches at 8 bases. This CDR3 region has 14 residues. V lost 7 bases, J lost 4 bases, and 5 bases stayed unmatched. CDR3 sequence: CASKGTGLTGELFF. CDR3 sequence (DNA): TGTGCCAGCAAGGGGACAGGCCTCACCGGGGAGCTGTTTTTT.

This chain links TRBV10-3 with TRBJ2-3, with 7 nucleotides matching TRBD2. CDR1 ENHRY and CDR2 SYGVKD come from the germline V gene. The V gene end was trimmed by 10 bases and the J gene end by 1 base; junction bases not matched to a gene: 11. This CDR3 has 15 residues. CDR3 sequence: CATTPGTSGTDTQYF. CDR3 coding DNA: TGTGCCACGACCCCCGGAACTAGCGGCACAGATACGCAGTATTTT.

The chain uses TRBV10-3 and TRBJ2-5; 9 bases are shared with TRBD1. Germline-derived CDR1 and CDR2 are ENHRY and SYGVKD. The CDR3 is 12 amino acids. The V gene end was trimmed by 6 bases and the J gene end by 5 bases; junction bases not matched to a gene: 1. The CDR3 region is CAIRTGGETQYF. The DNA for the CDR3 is TGTGCCATCAGGACAGGGGGTGAGACCCAGTACTTC.

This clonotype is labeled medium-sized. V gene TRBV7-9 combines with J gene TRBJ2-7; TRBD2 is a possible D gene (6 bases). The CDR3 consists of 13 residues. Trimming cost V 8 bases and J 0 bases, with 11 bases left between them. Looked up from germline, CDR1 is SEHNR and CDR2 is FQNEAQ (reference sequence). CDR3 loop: CASRDSLSYEQYF. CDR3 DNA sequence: TGTGCCAGCCGGGACTCGCTCTCCTACGAGCAGTACTTC.

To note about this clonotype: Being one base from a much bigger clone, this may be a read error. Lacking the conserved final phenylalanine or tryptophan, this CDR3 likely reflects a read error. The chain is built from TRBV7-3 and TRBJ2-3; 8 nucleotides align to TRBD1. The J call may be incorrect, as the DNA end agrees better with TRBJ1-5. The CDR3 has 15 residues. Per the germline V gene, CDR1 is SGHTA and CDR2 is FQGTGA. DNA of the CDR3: TGTGCCAGCAGCCCGCTTGGACAGGGCACAGATACGCAGCATCTT. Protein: CASSPLGQGTDTQHL.

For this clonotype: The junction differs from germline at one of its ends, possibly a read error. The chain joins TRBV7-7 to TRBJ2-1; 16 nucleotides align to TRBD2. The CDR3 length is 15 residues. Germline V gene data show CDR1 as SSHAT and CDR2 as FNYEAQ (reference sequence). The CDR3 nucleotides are TGTGCTAGCAGCGCGGGACTAGCGGGAGGGAATGAGCAGTTCTTC. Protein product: CASSAGLAGGNEQFF. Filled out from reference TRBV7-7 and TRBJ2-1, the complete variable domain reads GAGVSQSPRYKVTKRGQDVTLRCDPISSHATLYWYQQALGQGPEFLTYFNYEAQPDKSGLPSDRFSAERPEGSISTLTIQRTEQRDSAMYRCASSAGLAGGNEQFFGPGTRLTVL.

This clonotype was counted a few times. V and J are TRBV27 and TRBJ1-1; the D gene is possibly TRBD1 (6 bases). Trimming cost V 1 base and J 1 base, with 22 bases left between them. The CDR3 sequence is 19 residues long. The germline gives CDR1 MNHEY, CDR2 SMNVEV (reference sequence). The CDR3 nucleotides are TGTGCCAGCAGTTTATTTCAATTCGACAGGCGAAAGGGGAACACTGAAGCTTTCTTT. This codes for CASSLFQFDRRKGNTEAFF.

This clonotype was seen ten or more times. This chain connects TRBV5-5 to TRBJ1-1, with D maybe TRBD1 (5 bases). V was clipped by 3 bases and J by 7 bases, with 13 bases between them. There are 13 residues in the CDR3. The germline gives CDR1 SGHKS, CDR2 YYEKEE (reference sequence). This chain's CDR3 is CASSWSPRGEAFF. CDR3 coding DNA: TGTGCCAGCAGCTGGAGCCCTAGGGGTGAAGCTTTCTTT.

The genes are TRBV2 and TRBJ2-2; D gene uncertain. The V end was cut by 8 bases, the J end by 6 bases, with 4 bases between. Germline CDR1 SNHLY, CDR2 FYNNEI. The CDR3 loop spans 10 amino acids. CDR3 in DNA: TGTGCCAGCTATTCCGGGGAGCTGTTTTTT. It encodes CASYSGELFF.

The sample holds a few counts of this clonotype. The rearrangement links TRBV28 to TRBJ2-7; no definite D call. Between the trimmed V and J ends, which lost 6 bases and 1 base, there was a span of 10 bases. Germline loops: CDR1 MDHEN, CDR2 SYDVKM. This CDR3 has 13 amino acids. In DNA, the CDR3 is TGTGCCAGCAGCCCACCGACTTCCTACGAGCAGTACTTC. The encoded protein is CASSPPTSYEQYF. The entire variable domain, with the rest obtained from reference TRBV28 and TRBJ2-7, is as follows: DVKVTQSSRYLVKRTGEKVFLECVQDMDHENMFWYRQDPGLGLRLIYFSYDVKMKEKGDIPEGYSVSREKKERFSLILESASTNQTSMYLCASSPPTSYEQYFGPGTRLTVT.